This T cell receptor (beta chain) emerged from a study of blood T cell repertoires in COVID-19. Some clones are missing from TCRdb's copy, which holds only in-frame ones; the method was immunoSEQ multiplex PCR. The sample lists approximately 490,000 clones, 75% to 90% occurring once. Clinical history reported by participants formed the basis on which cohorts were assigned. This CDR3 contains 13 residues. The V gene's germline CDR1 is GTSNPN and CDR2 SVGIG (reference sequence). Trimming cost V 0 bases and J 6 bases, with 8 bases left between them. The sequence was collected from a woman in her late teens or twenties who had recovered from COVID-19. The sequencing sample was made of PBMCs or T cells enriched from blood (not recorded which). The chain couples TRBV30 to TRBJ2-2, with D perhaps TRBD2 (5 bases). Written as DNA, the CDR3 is TGTGCCTGGAGTGTTATGGGAGCCGGGGAGCTGTTTTTT. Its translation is CAWSVMGAGELFF.